The 7 T cell receptor beta chains reported below all come from one sample, sequenced in a study of T cells in Graves' hyperthyroidism and ophthalmopathy. Amplification targeted TCR beta CDR3 regions from RNA transcripts. HTBI primers were employed in a first-round RT-PCR of the TCR CDR3. MiXCR was run by TCRdb on the multiplex PCR reads, yielding one entry per CDR3 protein. The sample includes a few hundred thousand distinct CDR3 sequences, roughly 12% of them seen just once. Sequenced input: blood. These receptor sequences come from a man younger than 45 with Graves' hyperthyroidism that later progressed to Graves' ophthalmopathy.

This clonotype was seen many times. The V call is TRBV6-2 or TRBV6-3, the J call TRBJ2-2; 12 bases fit TRBD1. This CDR3 comprises 15 residues. CDR1 is MNHEY, CDR2 SVGEGT, per germline. Trimming removed 7 bases from V and 7 bases from J; junction bases left unmatched: 7. Here the CDR3 reads CASKRDRGLNGELFF. The CDR3 DNA follows: TGTGCCAGCAAAAGGGACAGGGGGCTGAACGGGGAGCTGTTTTTT.

This clonotype was seen ten or more times. The chain joins TRBV5-1 to TRBJ1-2; 7 bases fit TRBD1. V shed 1 base and J 4 bases; nucleotides not matched to a gene: 10. This CDR3 contains 16 residues. Germline V gene sequence: CDR1 SGHRS, CDR2 YFSETQ. CDR3 sequence reads: CASSLTPDRWSYGYTF. The CDR3 DNA reads as TGCGCCAGCAGCTTGACCCCGGACAGGTGGTCCTATGGCTACACCTTC.

This clonotype was seen a handful of times. The chain employs TRBV4-1 and TRBJ1-1, with TRBD1 matching over 11 bases. The junction had 7 bases not matched to a gene; V was cut back by 4 bases and J by 6 bases. The CDR3 runs 15 residues. Per germline, CDR1 MGHRA and CDR2 YSYEKL. In DNA form, the CDR3 reads TGCGCCAGCAGCCCCCCGGGACAGGGGGTCTCTGAAGCTTTCTTT. Amino acids: CASSPPGQGVSEAFF.

This clonotype showed up many times. The chain is built from TRBV12-3 or TRBV12-4 and TRBJ1-4, with D uncertain. The CDR3 is 12 residues long. With 3 bases removed from V and 10 bases from J, the gap between germline ends came to 9 bases. The CDR3 nucleotides read TGTGCCAGCAGTTTTGAGGGATTAAAACTGTTTTTT. Translating it yields CASSFEGLKLFF.

This clonotype was recorded many times. The chain links TRBV7-9 to TRBJ1-2, with D possibly matching TRBD1 (6 bases). Deletions cut 5 bases from V and 7 bases from J, with 17 bases between. Germline V gene sequence: CDR1 SEHNR, CDR2 FQNEAQ (reference sequence). CDR3 length equals 14 residues. In nucleotides, the CDR3 is TGTGCCAGCAGCGTCTTGACAGGTTTGGTTGGCTACACCTTC. Encoded protein: CASSVLTGLVGYTF.

This sequence joins TRBV5-1 and TRBJ2-1; 13 nucleotides align to TRBD2. Germline V gene data show CDR1 as SGHRS and CDR2 as YFSETQ. V dropped 5 bases and J dropped 9; count of bases not matched to a gene: 5. This CDR3 has 14 residues. The CDR3 here is CASSPLAGGGEQFF. CDR3 sequence (DNA): TGCGCCAGCAGTCCACTAGCGGGGGGGGGTGAGCAGTTCTTC. Combining the CDR3 with reference TRBV5-1 and TRBJ2-1 gives the whole variable domain KAGVTQTPRYLIKTRGQQVTLSCSPISGHRSVSWYQQTPGQGLQFLFEYFSETQRNKGNFPGRFSGRQFSNSRSEMNVSTLELGDSALYLCASSPLAGGGEQFFGPGTRLTVL.

Points on this clonotype: It may be a read error: a sequence one base away is much more abundant. The chain employs TRBV7-2 and TRBJ2-7, with 10 bases matching TRBD2. CDR1 SGHTA and CDR2 FQGNSA come from the germline V gene. This CDR3 spans 16 amino acids. CDR3 nucleotide sequence: TGTGCCAGCACCGAAAATTGGGGACTAGCGTCTGGGGAGCAGCACTTC. Protein product: CASTENWGLASGEQHF.